One and the same sample provided the 5 T cell receptor beta chains below, sequenced in a study of T-cell reconstitution after alpha-beta-depleted transplantation in children. As it was prepared, the TCRbeta library received unique molecular identifiers. TCRdb reprocessed the PCR reads via MiXCR and lists one record per CDR3 protein. This table holds 190,000 or so distinct CDR3 sequences, about 6% found once. The sample here was PBMCs, taken before TCRalphabeta/CD19-depleted stem cell transplant. These TCRs come from a girl under two years old with combined immunodeficiency, due to receive a stem cell transplant.

Ten or more counts support this clonotype. This sequence joins TRBV12-3 or TRBV12-4 and TRBJ2-1, with D possibly matching TRBD2 (5 bases). The CDR3 contains 15 residues. Trimming removed 6 bases from V and 4 bases from J, with 16 bases in between. The CDR3 coding sequence is TGTGCCAGCAGACCGGGTACTAGTAAATACAATGAGCAGTTCTTC. It specifies CASRPGTSKYNEQFF.

This clonotype was detected many times. The genes are TRBV15 and TRBJ2-1; 9 bases line up with TRBD1. J was trimmed by 4 bases and V by 5 bases; bases with no gene match: 12. The CDR3 is 17 residues long. The germline gives CDR1 LNHNV, CDR2 YYDKDF (reference sequence). CDR3 DNA: TGTGCCACCAGCTCACCTGACCGGACAGGGGATTACAATGAGCAGTTCTTC. Translated: CATSSPDRTGDYNEQFF. Based on the CDR3 plus reference TRBV15 and TRBJ2-1, the full variable domain is DAMVIQNPRYQVTQFGKPVTLSCSQTLNHNVMYWYQQKSSQAPKLLFHYYDKDFNNEADTPDNFQSRRPNTSFCFLDIRSPGLGDTAMYLCATSSPDRTGDYNEQFFGPGTRLTVL.

This clonotype turned up a few times. The rearrangement joins TRBV4-3 to TRBJ2-6; a weak D match, TRBD1 (5 bases). This CDR3 spans 18 amino acids. Germline V CDR1 and CDR2: LGHNA, YSLEER. V dropped 4 bases and J dropped 0 bases, with 16 bases sitting between them. The CDR3 DNA sequence: TGCGCCAGCAGCCCCAGCTGGGGCATTAACTCTGGGGCCAACGTCCTGACTTTC. This sequence encodes CASSPSWGINSGANVLTF.

This clonotype was seen repeatedly, ten times or more. The chain employs TRBV4-1 and TRBJ2-1; possible D gene TRBD1, 6 bases. Germline CDR1 reads MGHRA; CDR2 reads YSYEKL. The ends were cut back, 0 bases at V and 7 bases at J, with 16 bases in the middle. The CDR3 contains 16 residues. The CDR3 sequence is CASSQEVSDSKNEQFF. The CDR3 coding sequence is TGCGCCAGCAGCCAAGAGGTATCGGACAGCAAGAATGAGCAGTTCTTC.

Turning to this clonotype: Being one base from a much bigger clone, this may be a read error. It is likely a read error, because the conserved phenylalanine at the end of the CDR3 is missing. The gene calls are TRBV7-8 and TRBJ2-7, with D hard to call. The CDR3 totals 16 residues. Deletions cut 0 bases from V and 2 bases from J, with 14 bases between. Germline CDR1 is SGHVS and CDR2 is FQNEAQ. In DNA, the CDR3 is TGTGCCAGCAGCTTAGCGATCGGATATCAGACCTACGAGCAGTACCTC. It specifies CASSLAIGYQTYEQYL.